This is a list of T cell receptor beta chains from one sample in a study of cytomegalovirus exposure and HLA in healthy donors. Only in-frame clones appear in the TCRdb table, and some are missing; sequencing was by immunoSEQ multiplex PCR. The sample carries roughly 180,000 clones, about 89% recorded once. What was sequenced was PBMCs. The receptors were sampled from a man aged 25 to 40 in good health and CMV-seropositive. The CDR3 runs from the conserved cysteine through the conserved F or W. The D gene is left open where the match is weak. Clone size, where shown, is once, few, many, or a class for clones that have expanded.

D gene	V gene	J gene	CDR3 length	clone size	CDR3 DNA	CDR3 protein
-	TRBV6-6	TRBJ2-1	15	-	TGTGCCAGCAGTTTCGGCCGGGCCCGGGGCAATGAGCAGTTCTTC	CASSFGRARGNEQFF
TRBD2	TRBV5-1	TRBJ2-1	15	once	TGCGCCAGCAGCGCGGGAGATCGGACCGCCAATGAGCAGTTCTTC	CASSAGDRTANEQFF
TRBD1	TRBV4-3	TRBJ1-2	15	-	TGCGCCAGCAGCCAAGATCTTACAGGGGGGGATGGCTACACCTTC	CASSQDLTGGDGYTF
-	TRBV28	TRBJ2-7	13	-	TGTGCCAGCAGGCCAGGGTCCGCCTACGAGCAGTACTTC	CASRPGSAYEQYF
TRBD1	TRBV19	TRBJ1-2	14	few	TGTGCCAGTAGAGAAGGACAGGGAAACTATGGCTACACCTTC	CASREGQGNYGYTF
-	TRBV6-5	TRBJ2-5	12	-	TGTGCCAGCAGTTACTCTGGGGAGACCCAGTACTTC	CASSYSGETQYF
TRBD2	TRBV7-2	TRBJ2-1	14	-	TGTGCCAGCAGCTTAGGGACTAGGAACAATGAGCAGTTCTTC	CASSLGTRNNEQFF
-	TRBV30	TRBJ1-3	15	-	TGTGCCTGGAGTGTCCCCTGGGGATCTGGAAACACCATATATTTT	CAWSVPWGSGNTIYF
-	TRBV4-1	TRBJ2-7	15	once	TGCGCCAGCAGCCAAGCCCTAACTATGTCCTACGAGCAGTACTTC	CASSQALTMSYEQYF
TRBD1	TRBV9	TRBJ2-3	14	-	TGTGCCAGCAGCGTAACAGGGGGCGCCGATACGCAGTATTTT	CASSVTGGADTQYF
TRBD1	TRBV27	TRBJ2-6	16	-	TGTGCCAGCAGTTGGACAGGGGGCTCTGGGGCCAACGTCCTGACTTTC	CASSWTGGSGANVLTF
TRBD1	TRBV6-6	TRBJ2-3	16	-	TGTGCCAGCAGTTACAGGGGGCCTATAGGTACAGATACGCAGTATTTT	CASSYRGPIGTDTQYF
TRBD1	TRBV2	TRBJ2-3	15	-	TGTGCCAGCAGTGTGGACAGGGGGCGAACAGATACGCAGTATTTT	CASSVDRGRTDTQYF
TRBD2	TRBV5-1	TRBJ2-1	15	-	TGCGCCAGCAGCTTCTCAAGCGGGAGATGGGATGAGCAGTTCTTC	CASSFSSGRWDEQFF
TRBD1	TRBV6-5	TRBJ1-2	15	-	TGTGCCAGCAGTTACTTTCGAACAGGGGAGTCTGGCTACACCTTC	CASSYFRTGESGYTF
-	TRBV5-6	TRBJ1-1	15	-	TGTGCCAGCAGCTTCAATGGTTGGTCTAACACTGAAGCTTTCTTT	CASSFNGWSNTEAFF
-	TRBV2	TRBJ1-4	15	-	TGTGCCAGCAGTGAATGGAGTAGTCCGAATGAAAAACTGTTTTTT	CASSEWSSPNEKLFF
-	TRBV5-6	TRBJ2-3	16	few	TGTGCCAGCAGCCCTGGCGAGTCGACTAGCACAGATACGCAGTATTTT	CASSPGESTSTDTQYF
-	TRBV29-1	TRBJ2-1	11	-	TGCAGCGGTGGACGGAACAATGAGCAGTTCTTC	CSGGRNNEQFF
TRBD1	TRBV29-1	TRBJ1-2	14	-	TGCAGCGTTGGAAGCCCAGGGACAGGCTATGGCTACACCTTC	CSVGSPGTGYGYTF
-	TRBV7-9	TRBJ1-2	14	-	TGTGCCAGCAGCCAGCTGGGAGGGGGATATGGCTACACCTTC	CASSQLGGGYGYTF
-	TRBV11-1	TRBJ1-5	10	-	TGTGCCAGCAGCTTAGGCCCCCAGCATTTT	CASSLGPQHF
-	TRBV10-3	TRBJ1-2	14	-	TGTGCCATCAGTGAGTCGGGGGCAGCCTATGGCTACACCTTC	CAISESGAAYGYTF
-	TRBV6-5	TRBJ1-5	13	-	TGTGCCAGCACCAGGGGCAGCAATCAGCCCCAGCATTTT	CASTRGSNQPQHF
TRBD2	TRBV7-2	TRBJ2-5	15	-	TGTGCCAGCAGCTTAGTGGGGCGGGAGACTGAGACCCAGTACTTC	CASSLVGRETETQYF
-	TRBV6-5	TRBJ2-7	14	-	TGTGCCAGCAGTTACTCTTGGCAGGGCTACGAGCAGTACTTC	CASSYSWQGYEQYF
-	TRBV27	TRBJ2-7	13	once	TGTGCCAGCAGTCGAGGACAGACCTACGAGCAGTACTTC	CASSRGQTYEQYF
TRBD2	TRBV10-3	TRBJ2-1	15	-	TGTGCCATCAGCCCCGGACTAGCGGTTCAAAATGAGCAGTTCTTC	CAISPGLAVQNEQFF
-	TRBV5-1	TRBJ2-3	14	-	TGCGCCAGCAGCTTGTCCGGCGGCACAGATACGCAGTATTTT	CASSLSGGTDTQYF
-	TRBV7-8	TRBJ1-2	16	-	TGTGCCAGCAGCTTAGGTCCAGGGCCGCCTAACTATGGCTACACCTTC	CASSLGPGPPNYGYTF
-	TRBV9	TRBJ1-4	18	-	TGTGCCAGCAGCGTAGGCCCTGGGGATAGCAGAAACTTTGAAAAACTGTTTTTT	CASSVGPGDSRNFEKLFF
-	TRBV18	TRBJ1-6	15	-	TGTGCCAGCTCACCAATGAGCTCCTATAATTCACCCCTCCACTTT	CASSPMSSYNSPLHF
-	TRBV7-2	TRBJ1-2	12	-	TGTGCCAGCAGCTTAAGTGGACTCCACTCCACCTTC	CASSLSGLHSTF
-	TRBV5-4	TRBJ1-2	15	-	TGTGCCAGCAGCCCTATGGGGCAGACCGTCTATGGCTACACCTTC	CASSPMGQTVYGYTF
TRBD1	TRBV7-8	TRBJ2-7	15	-	TGTGCCAGCAGCTTAGGTGGGACAGGGGCCTACGAGCAGTACTTC	CASSLGGTGAYEQYF
-	TRBV2	TRBJ1-6	15	-	TGTGCCAGCACCACCACCCCCGACAGTTATTCACCCCTCCACTTT	CASTTTPDSYSPLHF
-	TRBV30	TRBJ1-1	14	-	TGTGCCTGGAGATATCCCACAGTGAACACTGAAGCTTTCTTT	CAWRYPTVNTEAFF
-	TRBV9	TRBJ2-1	14	-	TGTGCCAGCAGCTCGAGGTGGGAATGGAATGAGCAGTTCTTC	CASSSRWEWNEQFF
TRBD1	TRBV18	TRBJ1-5	14	-	TGTGCCAGCTCACCAGGGACAGGGGATCAGCCCCAGCATTTT	CASSPGTGDQPQHF
-	TRBV19	TRBJ1-2	13	-	TGTGCCAGTAGTATGTCAGTAAACTATGGCTACACCTTC	CASSMSVNYGYTF
-	TRBV9	TRBJ1-4	14	-	TGTGCCAGCAGCGTAGTGGGCGAGGGTGAAAAACTGTTTTTT	CASSVVGEGEKLFF
TRBD2	TRBV28	TRBJ2-3	14	-	TGTGCCAGCAGTTTTCGGGGAGGGCCAGATACGCAGTATTTT	CASSFRGGPDTQYF
-	TRBV28	TRBJ2-7	11	-	TGTGCCAGCAGTTTGGCTTACGAGCAGTACTTC	CASSLAYEQYF
-	TRBV11-2	TRBJ2-7	19	-	TGTGCCAGCAGCTTTATCCCATCCGGCAGCTGGACCTCCTCCTACGAGCAGTACTTC	CASSFIPSGSWTSSYEQYF
TRBD2	TRBV7-3	TRBJ2-7	17	-	TGTGCCAGCAGCCTCCTGGGAGGGGCTGCCATGGGGGGAGAGCAGTACTTC	CASSLLGGAAMGGEQYF
TRBD1	TRBV29-1	TRBJ2-3	17	-	TGCAGCGTTGAAAGAAGAGGGGGCTGGACTAGCACAGATACGCAGTATTTT	CSVERRGGWTSTDTQYF
TRBD2	TRBV5-4	TRBJ2-5	15	few	TGTGCCAGCAGCTTGGTGGGGACTACACAAGAGACCCAGTACTTC	CASSLVGTTQETQYF
TRBD1	TRBV2	TRBJ1-5	14	few	TGTGCCAGCAGTCCCAGGGGACAGAATCAGCCCCAGCATTTT	CASSPRGQNQPQHF
-	TRBV7-6	TRBJ2-4	20	-	TGTGCCAGCAGCTCTCAAGACCCATTCGGCTACCTACTAGCCAAAAACATTCAGTACTTC	CASSSQDPFGYLLAKNIQYF
TRBD2	TRBV4-1	TRBJ2-7	14	-	TGCGCCAGCAGCCAAGACCCAGCGGGATACGAGCAGTACTTC	CASSQDPAGYEQYF
TRBD2	TRBV2	TRBJ2-3	15	-	TGTGCCAGCAGGAGGGCTAGCGGGAGAGCAGATACGCAGTATTTT	CASRRASGRADTQYF